This TCR beta chain was captured by sequencing in a study of cytomegalovirus exposure and HLA in healthy donors. Study-level results: It was only CMV serostatus that was available as immune exposure information. Earlier analysis yielded a pattern in which most TCR beta V segments were productive about 90% or about 30% of the time. Later analysis suggested most CMV-associated TCR beta chains were HLA-restricted.

Primers for the PCR totalled 60 Vbeta and 13 Jbeta. Generated by immunoSEQ multiplex PCR, the TCRdb table keeps only in-frame clones and is missing some. The sample has about 210,000 clones, about 80% seen once. Of note for this clone: As yet, its antigen is unknown.

The receptor was isolated from a man aged 40-49 years in good health and CMV-seropositive. Source material: PBMCs.

The CDR3 DNA follows: TGCAGCGCCAAGGGACAGGGAAACACTGAAGCTTTCTTT. It yields the protein CSAKGQGNTEAFF. The rearrangement joins TRBV29-1 to TRBJ1-1; TRBD1 matches at 9 bases. The CDR3 runs to 13 residues. Germline CDR1 is SQVTM and CDR2 is ANQGSEA. J was trimmed by 2 bases and V by 7 bases; bases with no gene match: 5.